These 13 T cell receptor beta chains share one sample of origin, sequenced in a study of T-cell memory formation after mild COVID-19. TCRdb used MiXCR to reprocess the 5' RACE reads, holding one entry per CDR3 protein. The sample shows approximately 340,000 distinct CDR3 sequences, 10% to 15% of them seen only once. The sequencing input was PBMCs or a T cell subset sorted from them (not recorded which). Receptors originate from a man between 18 and 29 years old who had mild COVID-19 (a few samples of this study predate the infection). Cell type and time point are not known.

This clonotype occurred many times. The gene calls are TRBV12-3 or TRBV12-4 and TRBJ2-7; 7 bases agree with TRBD1. The CDR3 extends over 14 amino acids. The trim removed 3 bases at V and 2 bases at J, leaving 4 bases unmatched. The CDR3 here is CASSLGQSTYEQYF. CDR3 DNA: TGTGCCAGCAGTTTGGGACAGTCAACCTACGAGCAGTACTTC.

This clonotype appeared a few times. This sequence joins TRBV14 and TRBJ1-1, with 7 bases identical to TRBD1. This CDR3 is 14 amino acids long. The germline gives CDR1 SGHDN, CDR2 FVKESK. Trimming cost V 4 bases and J 4 bases; bases outside gene matches: 6. CDR3 nucleotides: TGTGCCAGCAGCCCTATCACAGGGGTCACTGAAGCTTTCTTT. Protein product: CASSPITGVTEAFF.

The V and J genes are TRBV9 and TRBJ1-3; D gene unclear. Trimming took 4 bases from V and 0 from J, leaving 8 bases between them. Germline CDR1 and CDR2: SGDLS and YYNGEE. The CDR3 length is 14 residues. In nucleotides, the CDR3 is TGTGCCAGCAGCCTCGACGACTCTGGAAACACCATATATTTT. This gives the protein CASSLDDSGNTIYF.

The sample holds many counts of this clonotype. J is TRBJ2-1 and V is TRBV6-6; D might be TRBD1 (6 bases). V dropped 0 bases and J dropped 2 bases, with 17 bases sitting between them. The CDR3 has 18 amino acids. Germline V gene data show CDR1 as MNHNY and CDR2 as SVGAGI (reference sequence). This CDR3 is CASSYSATGKFAYNEQFF. The CDR3 region has the DNA TGTGCCAGCAGTTACTCGGCCACAGGGAAGTTTGCCTACAATGAGCAGTTCTTC.

This clonotype was observed a few times. The gene calls are TRBV4-3 and TRBJ2-2; 11 bases are shared with TRBD1. The CDR3 totals 17 residues. J gave up 3 bases and V 4 bases, and 7 bases lay outside the gene matches. Germline V CDR1 and CDR2: LGHNA, YSLEER. The CDR3 coding sequence is TGCGCCAGCAGCCCAGGGGGGACAGGGGGTTACACCGGGGAGCTGTTTTTT. Protein sequence: CASSPGGTGGYTGELFF.

This clonotype was found a few times. The gene calls are TRBV14 and TRBJ1-2; D uncertain. Trimming removed 1 base from V and 7 bases from J, with 10 bases in between. The V gene's germline CDR1 is SGHDN and CDR2 FVKESK. The CDR3 consists of 13 residues. The chain's CDR3 is CASSQGSSGGYTF. Written as DNA, the CDR3 is TGTGCCAGCAGCCAAGGATCTTCGGGTGGCTACACCTTC.

In this sample, this clonotype turned up a few times. The rearrangement uses TRBV5-1 and TRBJ1-6, with 10 nucleotides matching TRBD1. V was pared by 7 bases and J by 7 bases, with 5 bases of the junction left unmatched. Germline CDR1 and CDR2: SGHRS and YFSETQ. This CDR3 is 14 amino acids long. This chain's CDR3 is CASGRGQGNSPLHF. In DNA form, the CDR3 reads TGCGCCAGCGGACGGGGACAGGGGAATTCACCCCTCCACTTT.

This rearrangement joins TRBV7-6 to TRBJ1-4; 8 nucleotides align to TRBD1. Germline lookup yields CDR1 SGHVS and CDR2 FNYEAQ. The CDR3 extends over 15 amino acids. V lost 1 base, J lost 8 bases, and 6 bases stayed unmatched. The DNA for the CDR3 is TGTGCCAGCAGCTTAGAGGCAGGGGGCGGCGAAAAACTGTTTTTT. It specifies CASSLEAGGGEKLFF.

This clonotype turned up a few times. V usage is TRBV7-3 and J usage is TRBJ1-1; D may be TRBD1 (5 bases). The CDR3 spans 15 residues. Germline V lookup: CDR1 SGHTA, CDR2 FQGTGA. V gave up 0 bases and J gave up 4 bases, with 12 bases separating them. The CDR3 loop reads CASSLTGGMGTEAFF. CDR3 DNA sequence: TGTGCCAGCAGCTTAACTGGGGGGATGGGCACTGAAGCTTTCTTT.

This clonotype was counted at least ten times. This rearrangement joins TRBV28 to TRBJ1-2, with TRBD1 identical over 9 bases. The CDR3 consists of 15 residues. CDR1 MDHEN and CDR2 SYDVKM come from the germline V gene. V dropped 4 bases and J dropped 8; count of bases not matched to a gene: 11. The CDR3 sequence: CASSWGQGTSRGYTF. CDR3 in DNA: TGTGCCAGCAGTTGGGGACAGGGTACATCTAGGGGCTACACCTTC.

The chain links TRBV30 to TRBJ1-6; the match to TRBD1 covers 10 bases. Trimming took 2 bases from V and 10 from J; bases not matched to a gene: 14. Germline CDR1 GTSNPN, CDR2 SVGIG (reference sequence). This CDR3 comprises 17 residues. The CDR3 region has the DNA TGTGCCTGGAGTAGCTGGACAGGGGGACCAGTTTCGTCACCCCTCCACTTT. It yields the protein CAWSSWTGGPVSSPLHF.

The table lists this clonotype with a few counts. This sequence joins TRBV7-9 and TRBJ2-1, with 8 positions matching TRBD2. The CDR3 consists of 15 residues. Per germline, CDR1 SEHNR and CDR2 FQNEAQ (reference sequence). V lost 8 bases to trimming and J lost 2 bases; unmatched junction nucleotides: 8. The CDR3 region is CASVRFSGAYNEQFF. DNA of the CDR3: TGTGCCAGCGTAAGGTTTAGCGGGGCCTACAATGAGCAGTTCTTC.

The J gene is TRBJ1-5, the V gene TRBV7-6; possible D gene TRBD1, 5 bases. The CDR3 has 14 amino acids. Germline V gives CDR1 SGHVS, CDR2 FNYEAQ. V was cut by 3 bases and J by 9 bases, with 15 bases left in between. The DNA for the CDR3 is TGTGCCAGCAGCTTGGAGACAGAGCTCGGGCCCCAGCATTTT. Protein product: CASSLETELGPQHF.